These T cell receptor beta chains were read from a single sample in a study of glioma-infiltrating T cells. Each CDR3 protein is one row after TCRdb ran MiXCR on the multiplex PCR reads. Here the sample spans about 110,000 distinct CDR3 sequences, about 25% being singletons. Sequencing was performed on glioma tissue, nonneoplastic brain tissue, or PBMCs (not recorded which). These TCRs come from a human donor with low-grade glioma or glioblastoma, undergoing nonglioma brain surgery, or in good health (not recorded which). The CDR3 runs from the conserved cysteine through the conserved F or W. The order of the fields is clone size, J gene, V gene, D gene, CDR3 protein, CDR3 DNA. The D gene is left open where the match is weak. Size is stated for part of the rows, as once, few or many counts, or as a class when the clone is expanded.

size: -
J: TRBJ2-3
V: TRBV6-2/TRBV6-3
D: -
CDR3: CASSYGATDTQYF
DNA: TGTGCCAGCAGTTACGGGGCGACAGATACGCAGTATTTT

size: many
J: TRBJ2-5
V: TRBV6-1
D: TRBD1
CDR3: CASVRQGGKTQYF
DNA: TGTGCCAGCGTACGACAGGGTGGAAAGACCCAGTACTTC

size: many
J: TRBJ2-1
V: TRBV20-1
D: TRBD2
CDR3: CSAPGLAGGRVNEQFF
DNA: TGCAGTGCTCCGGGACTAGCGGGGGGGAGGGTCAATGAGCAGTTCTTC

size: few
J: TRBJ1-1
V: TRBV7-9
D: -
CDR3: CASSRSQRAEAFF
DNA: TGTGCCAGCAGCCGAAGTCAGCGCGCTGAAGCTTTCTTT

size: many
J: TRBJ1-5
V: TRBV11-2
D: -
CDR3: CASSLTSDQPQHF
DNA: TGTGCCAGCAGCTTAACGAGCGATCAGCCCCAGCATTTT

size: many
J: TRBJ1-5
V: TRBV2
D: TRBD1
CDR3: CAIGQGAINQPQHF
DNA: TGTGCCATCGGACAGGGGGCGATCAATCAGCCCCAGCATTTT

size: many
J: TRBJ2-6
V: TRBV20-1
D: -
CDR3: CSARAPTGSGANVLTF
DNA: TGCAGTGCTAGAGCCCCTACTGGTTCTGGGGCCAACGTCCTGACTTTC

size: few
J: TRBJ1-2
V: TRBV19
D: -
CDR3: CASSMSLPGDGYTF
DNA: TGTGCCAGTAGTATGAGCCTCCCGGGGGATGGCTACACCTTC

size: -
J: TRBJ2-3
V: TRBV6-5
D: -
CDR3: CASLKDSGRAYVQYF
DNA: TGTGCCAGCCTCAAGGACTCGGGCAGGGCCTACGTGCAGTATTTT

size: many
J: TRBJ1-5
V: TRBV18
D: TRBD1
CDR3: CASSPLKGASQPQHF
DNA: TGTGCCAGCTCACCGTTAAAGGGGGCAAGTCAGCCCCAGCATTTT

size: few
J: TRBJ2-5
V: TRBV5-4
D: -
CDR3: CASSLAEIQETQYF
DNA: TGTGCCAGCAGCTTGGCAGAAATCCAAGAGACCCAGTACTTC

size: many
J: TRBJ2-7
V: TRBV28
D: -
CDR3: CASSFSGGGPDEQYF
DNA: TGTGCCAGCAGTTTTTCAGGGGGAGGGCCCGACGAGCAGTACTTC

size: many
J: TRBJ2-1
V: TRBV7-8
D: TRBD2
CDR3: CASSLSGGARNEQFF
DNA: TGTGCCAGCAGCTTGTCCGGGGGGGCAAGGAATGAGCAGTTCTTC

size: -
J: TRBJ2-7
V: TRBV3-1
D: -
CDR3: CASSQGRQSSYF
DNA: TGTGCCAGCAGCCAGGGTAGACAGTCTAGCTACTTC

size: few
J: TRBJ2-1
V: TRBV12-3/TRBV12-4
D: -
CDR3: CASSLKAEFF
DNA: TGTGCCAGCAGTTTGAAGGCCGAGTTCTTC

size: many
J: TRBJ2-1
V: TRBV24-1
D: -
CDR3: CATSDGSSGRIYNEQFF
DNA: TGTGCCACCAGTGATGGGTCAAGCGGGCGAATCTACAATGAGCAGTTCTTC

size: many
J: TRBJ2-1
V: TRBV5-1
D: -
CDR3: CASSLVDSYNEQFF
DNA: TGCGCCAGCAGCTTGGTGGACAGCTACAATGAGCAGTTCTTC

size: -
J: TRBJ1-1
V: TRBV7-2
D: -
CDR3: CASSSYAWENTEAFF
DNA: TGTGCCAGCAGCTCATATGCCTGGGAGAACACTGAAGCTTTCTTT

size: many
J: TRBJ1-2
V: TRBV12-3/TRBV12-4
D: -
CDR3: CASSYRDRSGYTF
DNA: TGTGCCAGCAGCTACCGAGACAGGTCTGGCTACACCTTC

size: -
J: TRBJ1-3
V: TRBV19
D: -
CDR3: CASSSFRSSGNTIYF
DNA: TGTGCCAGTAGTAGTTTTCGGAGCTCTGGAAACACCATATATTTT